One and the same sample provided the 32 T cell receptor beta chains below, sequenced in a study of blood T cell repertoires in COVID-19. TCRdb's copy holds only in-frame clones and misses some; the assay was immunoSEQ multiplex PCR. The data show 100,000 to 150,000 clones, with over 75% seen just once and approximately 2% held by the top ten. The sample comprised peripheral blood. The receptors stem from a man aged 70 or older with active COVID-19.

As for this clone: The sample has other DNA sequences that encode this CDR3 too. The J gene is TRBJ2-7, the V gene TRBV27; tentative D call: TRBD1 (6 bases). V lost 3 bases and J 4 bases, leaving 10 bases between the germline ends. The CDR3 is 13 amino acids. Germline lookup yields CDR1 MNHEY and CDR2 SMNVEV (reference sequence). The DNA of the CDR3 is TGTGCCAGCAGTTTGGGCAGGGGTTACGAGCAGTACTTC. Its protein is CASSLGRGYEQYF.

The rearrangement uses TRBV7-9 and TRBJ1-1, with 7 bases that match TRBD1. Germline V gene sequence: CDR1 SEHNR, CDR2 FQNEAQ (reference sequence). With V trimmed by 4 bases and J by 5 bases, 10 bases remained unmatched. CDR3 length: 15 residues. As DNA, the CDR3 is TGTGCCAGCAGCTCAGCCTATCAGGGGGGAACTGAAGCTTTCTTT. Protein: CASSSAYQGGTEAFF. Full variable domain (outside the CDR3, taken from reference TRBV7-9 and TRBJ1-1): DTGVSQNPRHKITKRGQNVTFRCDPISEHNRLYWYRQTLGQGPEFLTYFQNEAQLEKSRLLSDRFSAERPKGSFSTLEIQRTEQGDSAMYLCASSSAYQGGTEAFFGQGTRLTVV.

In nucleotides, the CDR3 is TGTGCCAGCACCCCGGGACTAGCGGCTAACAATGAGCAGTTCTTC. Its protein is CASTPGLAANNEQFF. This rearrangement joins TRBV5-6 to TRBJ2-1, with 11 bases matching TRBD2. Per the germline V gene, CDR1 is SGHDT and CDR2 is YYEEEE. The CDR3 totals 15 residues. V shed 6 bases and J 5 bases; nucleotides not matched to a gene: 7.

The chain links TRBV21-1 to TRBJ2-3; the table assigns TRBD2, which was not confirmed against the DNA. TRBV21-1 is listed as a pseudogene. CDR3 length equals 17 residues. The CDR3, as DNA: TGTGCCAGCAGCAAAGCGCTTTGGCGGGGGAGCACAGATACGCAGTATTTT. This sequence encodes CASSKALWRGSTDTQYF.

The chain couples TRBV15 to TRBJ2-1, with a tentative D call TRBD1 (6 bases). V lost 5 bases and J 8 bases, leaving 10 bases between the germline ends. Per the germline V gene, CDR1 is LNHNV and CDR2 is YYDKDF (reference sequence). The CDR3 spans 12 residues. CDR3 sequence: CATSGDRYEQFF. CDR3 coding DNA: TGTGCCACCAGCGGTGACAGGTATGAGCAGTTCTTC.

V and J are TRBV19 and TRBJ1-2; D gene ambiguous. The CDR3 sequence is 13 residues long. CDR1 LNHDA and CDR2 SQIVND come from the germline V gene (reference sequence). Trimming removed 2 bases at V and 4 bases at J, with 8 bases between. The chain's CDR3 is CASSITLGYGYTF. CDR3 coding DNA: TGTGCCAGTAGTATAACTCTCGGCTATGGCTACACCTTC.

The rearrangement joins TRBV19 to TRBJ1-1, with D unresolved. Germline lookup yields CDR1 LNHDA and CDR2 SQIVND (reference sequence). V gave up 2 bases and J gave up 4 bases, with 11 bases separating them. The CDR3 is 14 amino acids. The CDR3 spells CASSILEGVTEAFF. In nucleotides, the CDR3 is TGTGCCAGTAGTATATTGGAGGGAGTCACTGAAGCTTTCTTT.

The genes are TRBV27 and TRBJ2-5, with 7 positions matching TRBD2. The CDR3 contains 13 residues. Per the germline V gene, CDR1 is MNHEY and CDR2 is SMNVEV (reference sequence). V shed 5 bases and J 2 bases; nucleotides not matched to a gene: 2. The DNA of the CDR3 is TGTGCCAGCAGTAAGCGGGGTCAAGAGACCCAGTACTTC. Its translation is CASSKRGQETQYF.

This chain connects TRBV12-3 or TRBV12-4 to TRBJ2-7; TRBD2 matches at 7 bases. Trimming removed 8 bases from V and 3 bases from J; junction bases left unmatched: 7. The CDR3 is 13 amino acids. In nucleotides, the CDR3 is TGTGCCAGCCGATACGGGACTAACTACGAGCAGTACTTC. Residues: CASRYGTNYEQYF.

This sequence joins TRBV11-2 and TRBJ2-7, with a weak D call TRBD1 (5 bases). CDR1 SGHAT and CDR2 FQNNGV come from the germline V gene. This CDR3 spans 14 amino acids. V lost 3 bases and J lost 4, with 13 bases in between. CDR3 sequence: CASSFTGAEYEQYF. The CDR3 bases are TGTGCCAGCAGCTTTACTGGGGCAGAGTACGAGCAGTACTTC.

V usage is TRBV6-6 and J usage is TRBJ1-5, with 8 bases that match TRBD1. The junction had 9 bases not matched to a gene; V was cut back by 4 bases and J by 7 bases. Germline V gene lookup returns CDR1 MNHNY and CDR2 SVGAGI (reference sequence). The CDR3 consists of 15 residues. CDR3 nucleotides: TGTGCCAGCAGTTCCTATGACAGGGGCGGACAGCCCCAGCATTTT. Its protein product is CASSSYDRGGQPQHF.

The CDR3 DNA reads TGTGCCAGCAGCACCCGGGGAAGCACTAGCACAGATACGCAGTATTTT. The encoded protein is CASSTRGSTSTDTQYF. The genes are TRBV9 and TRBJ2-3, with a possible D match to TRBD2 (5 bases). Germline CDR1 SGDLS, CDR2 YYNGEE. The CDR3 is 16 amino acids. V was clipped by 4 bases and J by 0 bases, with 15 bases between them.

This clone came up once. Within the sample, other DNA sequences also encode this same CDR3. This rearrangement joins TRBV9 to TRBJ1-5, with 10 positions matching TRBD1. This CDR3 region has 14 residues. CDR1 and CDR2 from the germline V gene are SGDLS and YYNGEE. J gave up 6 bases and V 2 bases, and 2 bases lay outside the gene matches. The CDR3 DNA sequence: TGTGCCAGCAGCGTTGGGGACAGGGGTCAGCCCCAGCATTTT. It codes for CASSVGDRGQPQHF.

The chain uses TRBV19 and TRBJ2-1; the D is unclear. This CDR3 spans 13 amino acids. CDR1 and CDR2 from the germline V gene are LNHDA and SQIVND (reference sequence). Trimming shortened V by 7 bases and J by 4 bases, and 11 bases separated the two germline ends. The chain's CDR3 is CASTTLEYNEQFF. The DNA of the CDR3 is TGTGCCAGTACCACCTTAGAGTACAATGAGCAGTTCTTC.

The rearrangement uses TRBV12-3 or TRBV12-4 and TRBJ2-2; D gene unclear. With 5 bases removed from V and 6 bases from J, the gap between germline ends came to 7 bases. This CDR3 contains 12 residues. The CDR3 DNA follows: TGTGCCAGCAGTACAGTCCCCGGGGAGCTGTTTTTT. Translated, it gives CASSTVPGELFF.

The chain joins TRBV30 to TRBJ2-3; 13 nucleotides align to TRBD2. From germline, CDR1 is GTSNPN and CDR2 SVGIG (reference sequence). V was clipped by 4 bases and J by 5 bases; unmatched bases: 6. CDR3 length: 15 residues. In nucleotides, the CDR3 is TGTGCCTGGAACGAACTAGCGGGAGGGCGAGATACGCAGTATTTT. As protein: CAWNELAGGRDTQYF.

V gene TRBV19 combines with J gene TRBJ1-3, with a possible D match to TRBD1 (5 bases). Germline values: CDR1 LNHDA, CDR2 SQIVND (reference sequence). V was trimmed by 3 bases and J by 0 bases, leaving 12 bases between them. The CDR3 is made up of 16 amino acids. This CDR3 reads CASSIRGAISGNTIYF. CDR3 nucleotides: TGTGCCAGTAGTATCCGTGGGGCCATCTCTGGAAACACCATATATTTT. Together with reference TRBV19 and TRBJ1-3, the CDR3 gives the full variable domain: DGGITQSPKYLFRKEGQNVTLSCEQNLNHDAMYWYRQDPGQGLRLIYYSQIVNDFQKGDIAEGYSVSREKKESFPLTVTSAQKNPTAFYLCASSIRGAISGNTIYFGEGSWLTVV.

The chain links TRBV3-1 (or the pseudogene TRBV3-2) to TRBJ2-5, with 10 bases that match TRBD2. Germline V gene sequence: CDR1 LGHDT, CDR2 YNNKEL (reference sequence). Trimming removed 1 base from V and 8 bases from J; junction bases left unmatched: 1. The CDR3 sequence is 13 residues long. For the CDR3, the DNA is TGTGCCAGCAGCCAAGCTAGCGGGAGAACCCAGTACTTC. This translates into CASSQASGRTQYF.

As concerns this clone: Other DNA sequences in this sample translate to the same CDR3. The CDR3 spells CASSLAGYEQYF. CDR3 in DNA: TGTGCCAGCAGTTTAGCGGGATACGAGCAGTACTTC. The rearrangement uses TRBV28 and TRBJ2-7, with a weak D call TRBD2 (6 bases). Trimming cost V 2 bases and J 4 bases, with 6 bases left between them. Germline loops: CDR1 MDHEN, CDR2 SYDVKM. The CDR3 extends over 12 amino acids.

The gene calls are TRBV6-1 and TRBJ2-7, with 10 nucleotides matching TRBD1. V lost 4 bases and J lost 3; bases outside the gene matches: 9. The CDR3 covers 16 residues. Germline V CDR1 and CDR2: MNHNS, SASEGT. CDR3 in DNA: TGTGCCAGCAGTGTGAGCCGGGACAGGGGTTTCTACGAGCAGTACTTC. Amino acids: CASSVSRDRGFYEQYF.

The V call is TRBV5-1, the J call TRBJ1-1; 9 bases match TRBD1. The CDR3 consists of 17 residues. CDR1 is SGHRS and CDR2 is YFSETQ in the germline V gene. V lost 1 base and J lost 1; bases outside the gene matches: 8. The CDR3 nucleotides are TGCGCCAGCAGCTTGCGGACAGGGGTCAATACGAACACTGAAGCTTTCTTT. Amino acid sequence: CASSLRTGVNTNTEAFF.

This chain uses TRBV27 with TRBJ2-7; 9 nucleotides align to TRBD2. The germline V gene has CDR1 MNHEY and CDR2 SMNVEV (reference sequence). The CDR3 is 15 amino acids. Losses at the gene ends were 5 bases for V and 6 bases for J; bases not matched to a gene: 11. The chain's CDR3 is CASSATGTSFTEQYF. The CDR3 DNA follows: TGTGCCAGCAGTGCTACCGGGACTAGCTTCACCGAGCAGTACTTC.

The J gene is TRBJ1-5, the V gene TRBV28, with no clear D. Trimming cost V 5 bases and J 2 bases, with 13 bases left between them. This CDR3 is built from 15 residues. Germline V gives CDR1 MDHEN, CDR2 SYDVKM. The CDR3 nucleotides read TGTGCCAGCAGTCCATCGGTCCAGGGCAATCAGCCCCAGCATTTT. It is translated as CASSPSVQGNQPQHF. Using reference TRBV28 and TRBJ1-5 for the parts outside the CDR3, the full variable domain is DVKVTQSSRYLVKRTGEKVFLECVQDMDHENMFWYRQDPGLGLRLIYFSYDVKMKEKGDIPEGYSVSREKKERFSLILESASTNQTSMYLCASSPSVQGNQPQHFGDGTRLSIL.

The chain joins TRBV27 to TRBJ1-2, with a possible D match to TRBD1 (6 bases). Germline CDR1 is MNHEY and CDR2 is SMNVEV (reference sequence). V lost 5 bases and J lost 4, with 17 bases in between. This CDR3 contains 15 residues. CDR3 bases: TGTGCCAGCAGTCCGGAGACAGGTGCCTTCTATGGCTACACCTTC. Translated: CASSPETGAFYGYTF.

The chain couples TRBV5-4 to TRBJ2-3; TRBD2 might be the D (5 bases). Trimming stripped 4 bases from V and 5 bases from J, with 20 bases between. The CDR3 loop spans 16 amino acids. Per the germline V gene, CDR1 is SGHNT and CDR2 is YYREEE (reference sequence). The CDR3 nucleotides read TGTGCCAGCAGCCGACTTACTGTCGGGATTGGAGATACGCAGTATTTT. Encoded protein: CASSRLTVGIGDTQYF. Based on the CDR3 plus reference TRBV5-4 and TRBJ2-3, the full variable domain is ETGVTQSPTHLIKTRGQQVTLRCSSQSGHNTVSWYQQALGQGPQFIFQYYREEENGRGNFPPRFSGLQFPNYSSELNVNALELDDSALYLCASSRLTVGIGDTQYFGPGTRLTVL.

In its sample, this clone was seen a few times. This sequence joins TRBV27 and TRBJ1-6, with 7 bases aligning to TRBD1. This CDR3 comprises 15 residues. Germline-derived CDR1 and CDR2 are MNHEY and SMNVEV (reference sequence). Trimming removed 4 bases from V and 9 bases from J; junction bases left unmatched: 9. CDR3 loop: CASSSRDSYGSPLHF. The CDR3 region has the DNA TGTGCCAGCAGTTCCCGGGACAGTTACGGTTCACCCCTCCACTTT.

Only a few counts were recorded for this clone. The chain carries TRBV18 and TRBJ2-7, with D maybe TRBD1 (5 bases). The CDR3 runs to 15 residues. The ends were cut back, 5 bases at V and 3 bases at J, with 17 bases in the middle. CDR1 is KGHSH, CDR2 LQKENI, per germline. DNA of the CDR3: TGTGCCAGCTCATGGTCTGGCAGGGAACGCTACGAGCAGTACTTC. Its protein product is CASSWSGRERYEQYF.

The V call is TRBV19, the J call TRBJ2-3, with 14 bases lining up with TRBD2. This CDR3 contains 16 residues. Germline loops: CDR1 LNHDA, CDR2 SQIVND (reference sequence). The trim removed 2 bases at V and 6 bases at J, leaving 4 bases unmatched. The CDR3 loop is CASSIKWTSGRDTQYF. CDR3 sequence (DNA): TGTGCCAGTAGTATAAAGTGGACTAGCGGGAGGGATACGCAGTATTTT.

The genes are TRBV5-1 and TRBJ1-6, with 9 bases identical to TRBD1. V was pared by 0 bases and J by 7 bases, with 5 bases of the junction left unmatched. Germline V CDR1 and CDR2: SGHRS, YFSETQ. The CDR3 covers 16 residues. The CDR3 spells CASSLETGGSNSPLHF. DNA for the CDR3: TGCGCCAGCAGCTTGGAGACAGGGGGATCAAATTCACCCCTCCACTTT. Full variable domain (outside the CDR3, taken from reference TRBV5-1 and TRBJ1-6): KAGVTQTPRYLIKTRGQQVTLSCSPISGHRSVSWYQQTPGQGLQFLFEYFSETQRNKGNFPGRFSGRQFSNSRSEMNVSTLELGDSALYLCASSLETGGSNSPLHFGNGTRLTVT.

V usage is TRBV6-5 and J usage is TRBJ2-1; TRBD2 matches 11 bases. This CDR3 contains 14 residues. The germline V gene has CDR1 MNHEY and CDR2 SVGAGI. Trimming at V came to 6 bases and at J to 9 bases, leaving 7 bases not matched to a gene. The CDR3 DNA follows: TGTGCCAGCAGGCAGACTAGCGGGATTTTTGAGCAGTTCTTC. Its translation: CASRQTSGIFEQFF.

The chain combines TRBV7-2 with TRBJ2-3, with 14 bases that match TRBD2. Germline CDR1 is SGHTA and CDR2 is FQGNSA. This CDR3 is 18 amino acids long. V dropped 1 base and J dropped 4; count of bases not matched to a gene: 7. The CDR3 spells CASSLDVTSGRGADTQYF. The CDR3 bases are TGTGCCAGCAGCTTAGACGTGACTAGCGGGAGGGGCGCAGATACGCAGTATTTT.

V usage is TRBV2 and J usage is TRBJ2-5; D unclear. The CDR3 is 12 amino acids. Trimming left V 7 bases short and J 0 bases short, with 6 bases between. CDR1 is SNHLY, CDR2 FYNNEI, per germline. In DNA, the CDR3 is TGTGCCAGCATTAGCAACCAAGAGACCCAGTACTTC. Translation: CASISNQETQYF.